Sequencing of this T cell receptor (beta chain) was carried out in a study of cytomegalovirus exposure and HLA in healthy donors. Findings and limits, study-wide: When analyzed later, a missense DCLRE1C variant was found to be linked to TCR beta V- and J-gene trimming. In a later analysis, an Asian-associated ancestry cluster reportedly showed fewer N-insertions than the approximately 700-donor mean. Altogether, 160 or so TCR beta chains were recorded as cytomegalovirus-associated. As a later analysis revealed, the rate of TCR association differed by HLA locus, with DRB1 most and HLA-C fewest.

Amplification used 60 Vbeta primers and 13 Jbeta primers. Data came from immunoSEQ multiplex PCR; TCRdb stores just in-frame clones and leaves some out. The data hold approximately 210,000 clones, with around 84% observed a single time. Germline V gene lookup returns CDR1 SGHTS and CDR2 YDEGEE. CDR3 length equals 15 residues. V shed 1 base, J shed 2 bases, and the junction held 4 bases outside the gene matches. To note about this clone: Antigen: not known.

The sequenced sample consisted of PBMCs. The origin of this receptor is a woman under 30 in good health and CMV-seronegative. V gene TRBV5-8 combines with J gene TRBJ2-5, with 8 bases aligning to TRBD2. The CDR3 nucleotides read TGTGCCAGCAGCTTGTACGGACTAGCACAAGAGACCCAGTACTTC. Translating gives CASSLYGLAQETQYF.